The 2 T cell receptor beta chains below come from one sample, sequenced in a study of blood T cell repertoires in COVID-19. TCRdb keeps only in-frame clones here, not all; method: immunoSEQ multiplex PCR. The data contain 110,000 or so clones, 75% to 90% of them singletons. Sequencing was performed on peripheral blood. The source of these receptors is a human donor in a cohort sampled during active COVID-19.

The chain employs TRBV6-6 and TRBJ2-7, with D possibly TRBD1 on 6 matching bases. This CDR3 has 16 amino acids. The V gene lost 6 bases and the J gene lost 6 bases, with 24 bases spanning the gap. Germline assignment: CDR1 MNHNY and CDR2 SVGAGI (reference sequence). The CDR3 DNA is TGTGCCAGCAGCTACCTCCCAACAGGGATGTCTGGCGAGCAGTACTTC. Translation: CASSYLPTGMSGEQYF.

V and J are TRBV11-3 and TRBJ2-7; D gene uncertain. The germline V and J ends were trimmed by 2 bases and 1 base, with 9 bases remaining between them. This CDR3 comprises 14 residues. The germline V gene has CDR1 SGHNT and CDR2 YENEEA. CDR3 protein: CASSLNSLSYEQYF. CDR3 bases: TGTGCCAGCAGCTTAAACAGTTTGTCCTACGAGCAGTACTTC.